This T cell receptor (beta chain) stems from a study of T cells after somatic rescue of genetic block. This clone was seen only once. Assay: immunoSEQ multiplex PCR; the TCRdb copy retains only in-frame clones and omits some. The sample lists over 10,000 clones, 65% to 85% seen once, with 20% in the top ten. With 2 bases removed from V and 4 bases from J, the gap between germline ends came to 4 bases. CDR3 length: 12 amino acids. CDR1 is SGHNT and CDR2 is YYREEE in the germline V gene (reference sequence). Material for sequencing was peripheral blood mononuclear cells (PBMCs). This sequence joins TRBV5-4 and TRBJ1-3; no reliable D call. The TCR sequence derives from a boy younger than 18. For the CDR3, the DNA is TGTGCCAGCAGCTTAATCGGAAACACCATATATTTT. Translated, it gives CASSLIGNTIYF.